The 29 T cell receptor beta chains listed next were all sequenced from one sample in a study of shared clonotypes between healthy human individuals. TCRdb's table, derived via immunoSEQ multiplex PCR, lists solely in-frame clones and lacks some. The profile shows some 2.3 million clones, about 92% of them singletons. Sequencing was carried out using naive CD4+ T cells from PBMCs. Subset specified: CD45RA+ positively selected. Receptors originate from a man between 18 and 35 years old in good health. Some clones in this sample may be carry-over from other donors' samples.

Comment on this clone: The junction differs from germline at one of its ends, possibly a read error. The V and J genes are TRBV7-9 and TRBJ1-2; perhaps TRBD1 as D (5 bases). The germline V gene encodes CDR1 SEHNR and CDR2 FQNEAQ (reference sequence). This CDR3 region has 13 residues. CDR3 nucleotides: TGTGCCAGCAGCCCCAAGGGGCCAGAACGCGGACACTTC. Translation gives CASSPKGPERGHF. The variable domain in full, completed from reference TRBV7-9 and TRBJ1-2, reads DTGVSQNPRHKITKRGQNVTFRCDPISEHNRLYWYRQTLGQGPEFLTYFQNEAQLEKSRLLSDRFSAERPKGSFSTLEIQRTEQGDSAMYLCASSPKGPERGHFGSGTRLTVV.

This clone was detected only once. Within the sample, other DNA sequences also encode this same CDR3. This rearrangement joins TRBV9 to TRBJ2-3; the D is unclear. Trimming took 0 bases from V and 2 from J, leaving 4 bases between them. The germline gives CDR1 SGDLS, CDR2 YYNGEE. The CDR3 loop spans 13 amino acids. In nucleotides, the CDR3 is TGTGCCAGCAGCGTAGGAATCACAGATACGCAGTATTTT. It translates to CASSVGITDTQYF.

The rearrangement uses TRBV6-6 and TRBJ2-7, with 7 bases identical to TRBD1. V dropped 6 bases and J dropped 2; count of bases not matched to a gene: 7. Germline V CDR1 and CDR2: MNHNY, SVGAGI (reference sequence). The CDR3 contains 14 residues. The CDR3 loop is CASRRRGIPYEQYF. As DNA, the CDR3 is TGTGCCAGCAGACGCAGGGGGATTCCCTACGAGCAGTACTTC.

V gene TRBV28 combines with J gene TRBJ1-1; D ambiguous. Deletions cut 6 bases from V and 8 bases from J, with 13 bases between. There are 12 residues in the CDR3. CDR1 and CDR2 (germline): MDHEN, SYDVKM. In DNA form, the CDR3 reads TGTGCCAGCAGCACATCTAAAAAGGAAGCTTTCTTT. It translates to CASSTSKKEAFF.

This rearrangement joins TRBV7-8 to TRBJ2-7, with no clear D. With 1 base removed from V and 3 bases from J, the gap between germline ends came to 22 bases. CDR3 length equals 18 residues. The V gene's germline CDR1 is SGHVS and CDR2 FQNEAQ. DNA for the CDR3: TGTGCCAGCAGCTTAGGGTACACTCACCGAGGCCCCTACTACGAGCAGTACTTC. It translates to CASSLGYTHRGPYYEQYF.

This chain uses TRBV7-2 with TRBJ2-3; D possibly matches TRBD1 or TRBD2 (5 bases each). Trimming pared 5 bases from V and 3 bases from J, leaving 12 bases between. There are 14 residues in the CDR3. Germline V gene lookup returns CDR1 SGHTA and CDR2 FQGNSA. The CDR3 here is CASSPGTVTDTQYF. Here the CDR3 DNA reads TGTGCCAGCAGCCCTGGGACCGTAACAGATACGCAGTATTTT. Full variable domain (remainder filled in from reference TRBV7-2 and TRBJ2-3): GAGVSQSPSNKVTEKGKDVELRCDPISGHTALYWYRQSLGQGLEFLIYFQGNSAPDKSGLPSDRFSAERTGGSVSTLTIQRTQQEDSAVYLCASSPGTVTDTQYFGPGTRLTVL.

This clone came up a few times. The chain joins TRBV4-1 to TRBJ1-1, with D tentatively TRBD1 (5 bases). Trimming stripped 1 base from V and 4 bases from J, with 13 bases between. CDR3 length: 15 residues. Germline CDR1 MGHRA, CDR2 YSYEKL. The CDR3 DNA is TGCGCCAGCAGCCAAGCCGATGACAGACTCACTGAAGCTTTCTTT. This codes for CASSQADDRLTEAFF.

This chain joins TRBV6-6 and TRBJ2-5; D not resolved. Trimming pared 2 bases from V and 4 bases from J, leaving 5 bases between. Germline V CDR1 and CDR2: MNHNY, SVGAGI (reference sequence). This CDR3 spans 12 amino acids. The CDR3 sequence is CASSYIPETQYF. The CDR3 nucleotides are TGTGCCAGCAGTTACATCCCAGAGACCCAGTACTTC.

The chain links TRBV25-1 to TRBJ2-2; TRBD2 matches 13 bases. This CDR3 contains 13 residues. The germline CDR1 and CDR2 sequences are MGHDK and SYGVNS. Trimming took 11 bases from V and 6 from J; bases not matched to a gene: 3. CDR3 nucleotides: TGTGCCTCAGGACTAGCGGGAGCCGGGGAGCTGTTTTTT. This encodes CASGLAGAGELFF. The whole variable domain, remainder taken from reference TRBV25-1 and TRBJ2-2, is EADIYQTPRYLVIGTGKKITLECSQTMGHDKMYWYQQDPGMELHLIHYSYGVNSTEKGDLSSESTVSRIRTEHFPLTLESARPSHTSQYLCASGLAGAGELFFGEGSRLTVL.

The DNA of the CDR3 is TGCGCCAGCAGCATGACTAGTGTCTACAATGAGCAGTTCTTC. It yields the protein CASSMTSVYNEQFF. This chain uses TRBV5-1 with TRBJ2-1; perhaps TRBD2 as D (6 bases). There are 14 residues in the CDR3. Germline V gene lookup returns CDR1 SGHRS and CDR2 YFSETQ. Trimming removed 4 bases from V and 3 bases from J, with 11 bases in between.

The J gene is TRBJ2-5, the V gene TRBV11-1; 7 positions agree with TRBD2. V dropped 5 bases and J dropped 4; count of bases not matched to a gene: 7. This CDR3 comprises 14 residues. Per the germline V gene, CDR1 is SGHAT and CDR2 is FQDESV (reference sequence). DNA of the CDR3: TGTGCCAGCAGCCGCGGGAGAGGCGGAGAGACCCAGTACTTC. Its translation: CASSRGRGGETQYF.

The CDR3 is CASNPTVNTEAFF. In DNA form, the CDR3 reads TGTGCCAGCAACCCGACAGTGAACACTGAAGCTTTCTTT. The chain joins TRBV28 to TRBJ1-1, with TRBD1 as a possible D gene (5 bases). Germline CDR1 and CDR2: MDHEN and SYDVKM. Trimming pared 7 bases from V and 0 bases from J, leaving 9 bases between. The CDR3 has 13 residues. The entire variable domain, with the rest obtained from reference TRBV28 and TRBJ1-1, is as follows: DVKVTQSSRYLVKRTGEKVFLECVQDMDHENMFWYRQDPGLGLRLIYFSYDVKMKEKGDIPEGYSVSREKKERFSLILESASTNQTSMYLCASNPTVNTEAFFGQGTRLTVV.

The chain joins TRBV4-1 to TRBJ2-7, with 10 bases fitting TRBD2. Trimming at V came to 3 bases and at J to 2 bases, leaving 7 bases not matched to a gene. The CDR3 runs 16 residues. CDR1 is MGHRA, CDR2 YSYEKL, per germline. The CDR3 DNA reads as TGCGCCAGCAGCCAGCCATCGAGCGGGAGGGCCTACGAGCAGTACTTC. This sequence encodes CASSQPSSGRAYEQYF.

The rearrangement links TRBV7-2 to TRBJ2-7, with D possibly TRBD1 on 6 matching bases. This CDR3 contains 12 residues. V lost 2 bases and J lost 9, with 11 bases in between. Germline V CDR1 and CDR2: SGHTA, FQGNSA. The CDR3 region has the DNA TGTGCCAGCAGCTTAAACAGGGTTGGGCAGTACTTC. Its translation is CASSLNRVGQYF. Full variable domain (rest looked up from reference TRBV7-2 and TRBJ2-7): GAGVSQSPSNKVTEKGKDVELRCDPISGHTALYWYRQSLGQGLEFLIYFQGNSAPDKSGLPSDRFSAERTGGSVSTLTIQRTQQEDSAVYLCASSLNRVGQYFGPGTRLTVT.

J is TRBJ2-3 and V is TRBV5-1; D is unresolved. Looked up from germline, CDR1 is SGHRS and CDR2 is YFSETQ. Trimming removed 2 bases from V and 0 bases from J, with 16 bases in between. The CDR3 runs to 17 residues. DNA of the CDR3: TGCGCCAGCAGCTTTGGCTACGTACGCCGCAGCACAGATACGCAGTATTTT. This codes for CASSFGYVRRSTDTQYF.

The chain uses TRBV6-1 and TRBJ2-1; D possibly matches TRBD1 or TRBD2 (6 bases each). Trimming took off 7 bases at V and 7 bases at J, with 14 bases between the two ends. Germline V gene data show CDR1 as MNHNS and CDR2 as SASEGT. The CDR3 is made up of 13 amino acids. CDR3 nucleotide sequence: TGTGCCAGCACCCTGGTAGGGGGGAATGAGCAGTTCTTC. Encoded protein: CASTLVGGNEQFF.

This clone was seen only once. Other DNA variants within this sample encode the same CDR3. The chain combines TRBV2 with TRBJ1-5, with D unresolved. The germline V and J ends were trimmed by 6 bases and 0 bases, with 6 bases remaining between them. The CDR3 consists of 13 residues. The germline gives CDR1 SNHLY, CDR2 FYNNEI. CDR3 protein: CASRGDSNQPQHF. CDR3 DNA sequence: TGTGCCAGCAGGGGAGATAGCAATCAGCCCCAGCATTTT.

The rearrangement links TRBV4-1 to TRBJ2-3; 9 bases align to TRBD2. V was clipped by 4 bases and J by 4 bases; unmatched bases: 6. The V gene's germline CDR1 is MGHRA and CDR2 YSYEKL. This CDR3 spans 15 amino acids. In DNA, the CDR3 is TGCGCCAGCAGCCCTGGGGCGGGAGGGGCAGATACGCAGTATTTT. It specifies CASSPGAGGADTQYF.

CDR3 nucleotide sequence: TGTGCCAGCAGCCCCCGACTAGCGGGAGGGCCGGATACGCAGTATTTT. This codes for CASSPRLAGGPDTQYF. The chain employs TRBV11-2 and TRBJ2-3; 14 bases are shared with TRBD2. The CDR3 covers 16 residues. J lost 6 bases, V lost 5 bases, and 7 bases had no gene match. Germline assignment: CDR1 SGHAT and CDR2 FQNNGV.

The table lists this clone with a count of one. The V call is TRBV28, the J call TRBJ1-2; no firm D call. The CDR3 has 17 amino acids. Trimming removed 5 bases at V and 4 bases at J, with 23 bases between. CDR1 is MDHEN and CDR2 is SYDVKM in the germline V gene. The CDR3 loop is CASSQSNTEQDRYGYTF. In DNA form, the CDR3 reads TGTGCCAGCAGTCAATCCAATACCGAACAAGACCGCTATGGCTACACCTTC.

The rearrangement joins TRBV29-1 to TRBJ1-2; 8 nucleotides agree with TRBD1. The CDR3 length is 13 residues. Trimming cost V 7 bases and J 0 bases; bases outside gene matches: 4. Germline CDR1 and CDR2: SQVTM and ANQGSEA. The CDR3 sequence is CSARQGSNYGYTF. CDR3 DNA sequence: TGCAGCGCCAGACAGGGGTCTAACTATGGCTACACCTTC.

In nucleotides, the CDR3 is TGTGCCAGTAGTATAGCCACAGGGAAACAGCCCCAGCATTTT. The encoded protein is CASSIATGKQPQHF. The V and J genes are TRBV19 and TRBJ1-5, with D possibly being TRBD1 (6 bases). From germline, CDR1 is LNHDA and CDR2 SQIVND (reference sequence). The ends were cut back, 1 base at V and 7 bases at J, with 11 bases in the middle. The length of the CDR3 is 14 residues.

CDR3 bases: TGTGCCAGCAGGGCGGTTGACAGGTCGGATCAGCCCCAGCATTTT. Translation: CASRAVDRSDQPQHF. This chain joins TRBV5-5 and TRBJ1-5, with TRBD1 as a possible D gene (6 bases). The CDR3 covers 15 residues. Trimming left V 5 bases short and J 5 bases short, with 17 bases between. CDR1 is SGHKS and CDR2 is YYEKEE in the germline V gene (reference sequence). Variable domain in full (rest from reference TRBV5-5 and TRBJ1-5): DAGVTQSPTHLIKTRGQQVTLRCSPISGHKSVSWYQQVLGQGPQFIFQYYEKEERGRGNFPDRFSARQFPNYSSELNVNALLLGDSALYLCASRAVDRSDQPQHFGDGTRLSIL.

The chain is built from TRBV19 and TRBJ2-3; TRBD2 matches at 7 bases. The CDR3 covers 17 residues. CDR1 is LNHDA and CDR2 is SQIVND in the germline V gene (reference sequence). The junction had 10 bases not matched to a gene; V was cut back by 1 base and J by 3 bases. CDR3 region: CASSIGGGLAATDTQYF. The CDR3 DNA is TGTGCCAGTAGTATAGGGGGCGGGCTAGCGGCGACAGATACGCAGTATTTT.

A remark on this clone: This sample includes further DNA sequences coding for the same CDR3. V gene TRBV15 combines with J gene TRBJ2-1, with D possibly being TRBD1 or TRBD2 (5 bases each). The V end lost 3 bases, the J end lost 4 bases, and 7 bases lay between the germline ends. The germline gives CDR1 LNHNV, CDR2 YYDKDF (reference sequence). This CDR3 is built from 13 residues. CDR3 nucleotides: TGTGCCACCAGCAGGGGGGAGTACAATGAGCAGTTCTTC. Encoded protein: CATSRGEYNEQFF.

The rearrangement links TRBV6-5 to TRBJ2-7; D possibly corresponds to TRBD2 (5 bases). The CDR3 is 13 residues long. Trimming pared 0 bases from V and 6 bases from J, leaving 9 bases between. Germline V CDR1 and CDR2: MNHEY, SVGAGI. The DNA of the CDR3 is TGTGCCAGCAGTTACTCTTCCACTAGCGAGCAGTACTTC. As protein: CASSYSSTSEQYF.

This chain links TRBV5-1 with TRBJ2-4, with 11 bases identical to TRBD2. Losses at the gene ends were 4 bases for V and 2 bases for J; bases not matched to a gene: 2. Germline assignment: CDR1 SGHRS and CDR2 YFSETQ. The CDR3 contains 15 residues. The CDR3 DNA is TGCGCCAGCAGCGGGACTAGCGGTTCCAAAAACATTCAGTACTTC. This gives the protein CASSGTSGSKNIQYF.

This clone appeared once. This chain connects TRBV2 to TRBJ2-7; 7 bases align to TRBD1. Germline CDR1 SNHLY, CDR2 FYNNEI. With 5 bases clipped from V and 3 bases from J, the junction kept 10 bases outside the gene matches. The CDR3 contains 15 residues. This chain's CDR3 is CASSSTPTGFYEQYF. The CDR3 DNA is TGTGCCAGCAGTTCCACTCCGACAGGGTTCTACGAGCAGTACTTC.

The rearrangement links TRBV2 to TRBJ2-5; 12 nucleotides agree with TRBD2. Unmatched junction bases numbered 5, after V lost 6 bases and J lost 3 bases. Germline values: CDR1 SNHLY, CDR2 FYNNEI. The CDR3 spans 15 residues. The DNA for the CDR3 is TGTGCCAGCAGGAAACTAGCGGGGGGAAAAGAGACCCAGTACTTC. The encoded protein is CASRKLAGGKETQYF.